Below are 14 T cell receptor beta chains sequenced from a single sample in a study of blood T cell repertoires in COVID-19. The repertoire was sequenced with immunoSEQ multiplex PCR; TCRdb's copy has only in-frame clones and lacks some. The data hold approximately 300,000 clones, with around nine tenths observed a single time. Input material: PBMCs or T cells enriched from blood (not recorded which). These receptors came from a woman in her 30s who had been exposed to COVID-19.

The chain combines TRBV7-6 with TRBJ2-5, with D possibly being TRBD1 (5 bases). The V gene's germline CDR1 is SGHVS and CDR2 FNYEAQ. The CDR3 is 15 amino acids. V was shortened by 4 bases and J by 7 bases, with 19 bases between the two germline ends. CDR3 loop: CASSSTDQGWGTQYF. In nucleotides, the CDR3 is TGTGCCAGCAGCTCAACTGACCAGGGTTGGGGGACCCAGTACTTC.

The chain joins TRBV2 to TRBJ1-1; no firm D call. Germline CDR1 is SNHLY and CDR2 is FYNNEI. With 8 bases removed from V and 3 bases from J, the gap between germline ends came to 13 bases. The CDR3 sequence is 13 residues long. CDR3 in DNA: TGTGCCAGCTCTAGTCGGCCCTACACTGAAGCTTTCTTT. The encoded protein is CASSSRPYTEAFF.

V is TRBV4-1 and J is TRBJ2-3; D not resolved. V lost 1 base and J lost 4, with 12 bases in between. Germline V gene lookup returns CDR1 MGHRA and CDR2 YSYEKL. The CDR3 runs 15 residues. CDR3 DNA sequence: TGCGCCAGCAGCCAAGCAGGAAACTGGGCAGATACGCAGTATTTT. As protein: CASSQAGNWADTQYF.

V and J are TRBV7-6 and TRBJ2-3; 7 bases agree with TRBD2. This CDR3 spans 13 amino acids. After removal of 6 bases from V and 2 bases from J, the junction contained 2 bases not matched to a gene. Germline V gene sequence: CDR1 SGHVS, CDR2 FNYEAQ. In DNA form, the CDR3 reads TGTGCCAGCAGTCGGGACTACACAGATACGCAGTATTTT. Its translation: CASSRDYTDTQYF.

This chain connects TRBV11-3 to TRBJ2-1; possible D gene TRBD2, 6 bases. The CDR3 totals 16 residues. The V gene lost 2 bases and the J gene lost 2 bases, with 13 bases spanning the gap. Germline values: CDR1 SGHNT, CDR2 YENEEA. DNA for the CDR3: TGTGCCAGCAGCTTAAGATCTAGCGCGACCTACAATGAGCAGTTCTTC. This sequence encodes CASSLRSSATYNEQFF. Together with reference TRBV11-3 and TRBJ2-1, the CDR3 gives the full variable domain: EAGVVQSPRYKIIEKKQPVAFWCNPISGHNTLYWYLQNLGQGPELLIRYENEEAVDDSQLPKDRFSAERLKGVDSTLKIQPAELGDSAVYLCASSLRSSATYNEQFFGPGTRLTVL.

CDR3 residues: CASGLGGGTEAFF. The CDR3, as DNA: TGTGCCAGCGGGTTGGGGGGAGGCACTGAAGCTTTCTTT. V and J are TRBV3-1 (or the pseudogene TRBV3-2) and TRBJ1-1; weak D call: TRBD1 (5 bases). This CDR3 region has 13 residues. Per germline, CDR1 LGHDT and CDR2 YNNKEL (reference sequence). Trimming stripped 8 bases from V and 4 bases from J, with 14 bases between.

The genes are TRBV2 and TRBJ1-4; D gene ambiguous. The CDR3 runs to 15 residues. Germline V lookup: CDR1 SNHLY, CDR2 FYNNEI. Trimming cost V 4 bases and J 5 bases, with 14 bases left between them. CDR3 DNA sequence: TGTGCCAGCAGTGGTACGCGAGATTGGAATGAAAAACTGTTTTTT. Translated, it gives CASSGTRDWNEKLFF.

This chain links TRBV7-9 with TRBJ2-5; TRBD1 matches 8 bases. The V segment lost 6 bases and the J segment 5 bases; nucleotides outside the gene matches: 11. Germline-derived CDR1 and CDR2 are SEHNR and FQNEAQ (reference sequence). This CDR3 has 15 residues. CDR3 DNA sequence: TGTGCCAGCAGTCGAGACGCAGGGGGCTTGGAGACCCAGTACTTC. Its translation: CASSRDAGGLETQYF. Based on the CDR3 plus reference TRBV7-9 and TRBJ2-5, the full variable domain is DTGVSQNPRHKITKRGQNVTFRCDPISEHNRLYWYRQTLGQGPEFLTYFQNEAQLEKSRLLSDRFSAERPKGSFSTLEIQRTEQGDSAMYLCASSRDAGGLETQYFGPGTRLLVL.

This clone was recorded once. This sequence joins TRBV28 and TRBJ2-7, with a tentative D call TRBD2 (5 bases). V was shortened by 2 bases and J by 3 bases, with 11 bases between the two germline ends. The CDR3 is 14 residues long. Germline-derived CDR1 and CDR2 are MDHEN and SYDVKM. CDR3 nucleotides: TGTGCCAGCAGTTTAGGGGAGTTCGTCTACGAGCAGTACTTC. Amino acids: CASSLGEFVYEQYF.

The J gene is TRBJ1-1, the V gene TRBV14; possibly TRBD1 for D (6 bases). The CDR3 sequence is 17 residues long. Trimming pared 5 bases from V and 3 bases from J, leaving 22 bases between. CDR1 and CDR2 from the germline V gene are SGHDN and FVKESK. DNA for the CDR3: TGTGCCAGCAGCACGGGAAGGGACAAATCAGCGGACACTGAAGCTTTCTTT. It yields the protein CASSTGRDKSADTEAFF.

The CDR3 sequence is CNPQGNRTRGYTF. The CDR3 bases are TGCAACCCTCAGGGGAACAGGACGAGGGGCTACACCTTC. The rearrangement links TRBV29-1 to TRBJ1-2; TRBD1 is a possible D gene (6 bases). The germline V gene has CDR1 SQVTM and CDR2 ANQGSEA. The CDR3 has 13 amino acids.

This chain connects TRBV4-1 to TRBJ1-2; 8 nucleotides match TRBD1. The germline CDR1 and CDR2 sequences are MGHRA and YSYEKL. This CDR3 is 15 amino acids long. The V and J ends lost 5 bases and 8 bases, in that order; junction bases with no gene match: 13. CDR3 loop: CASSTRFRTGKGYTF. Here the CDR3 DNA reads TGCGCCAGCAGCACAAGATTTCGGACAGGGAAGGGCTACACCTTC.

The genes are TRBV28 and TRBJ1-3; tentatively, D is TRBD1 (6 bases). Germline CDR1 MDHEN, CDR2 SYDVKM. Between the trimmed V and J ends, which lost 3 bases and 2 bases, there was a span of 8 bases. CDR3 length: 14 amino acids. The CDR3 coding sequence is TGTGCCAGCAGTTTCGACAGGCCTGGAAACACCATATATTTT. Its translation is CASSFDRPGNTIYF.

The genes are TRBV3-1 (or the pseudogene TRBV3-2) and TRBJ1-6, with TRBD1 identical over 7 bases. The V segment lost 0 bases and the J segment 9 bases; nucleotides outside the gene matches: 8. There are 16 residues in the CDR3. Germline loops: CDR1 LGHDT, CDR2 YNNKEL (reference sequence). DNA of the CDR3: TGTGCCAGCAGCCAAGATGGTACAGGGGTTGGTTCACCCCTCCACTTT. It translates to CASSQDGTGVGSPLHF.